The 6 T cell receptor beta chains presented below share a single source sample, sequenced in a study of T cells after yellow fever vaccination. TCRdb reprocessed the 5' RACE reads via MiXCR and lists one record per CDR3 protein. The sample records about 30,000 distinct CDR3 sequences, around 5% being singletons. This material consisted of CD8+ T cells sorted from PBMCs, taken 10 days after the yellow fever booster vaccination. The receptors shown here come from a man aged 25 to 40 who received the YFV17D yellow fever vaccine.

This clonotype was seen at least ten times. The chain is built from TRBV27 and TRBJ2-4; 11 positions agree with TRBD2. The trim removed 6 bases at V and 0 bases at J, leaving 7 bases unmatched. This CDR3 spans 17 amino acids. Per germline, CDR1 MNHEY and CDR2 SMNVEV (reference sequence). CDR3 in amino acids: CASSPTSGILAKNIQYF. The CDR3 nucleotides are TGTGCCAGCAGCCCGACTAGCGGGATCCTAGCCAAAAACATTCAGTACTTC.

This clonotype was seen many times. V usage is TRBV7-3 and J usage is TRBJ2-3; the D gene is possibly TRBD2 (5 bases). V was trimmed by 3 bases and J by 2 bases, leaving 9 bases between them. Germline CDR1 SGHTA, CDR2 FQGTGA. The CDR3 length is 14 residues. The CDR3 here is CASSFGDTTDTQYF. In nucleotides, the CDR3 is TGTGCCAGCAGCTTCGGGGATACCACAGATACGCAGTATTTT.

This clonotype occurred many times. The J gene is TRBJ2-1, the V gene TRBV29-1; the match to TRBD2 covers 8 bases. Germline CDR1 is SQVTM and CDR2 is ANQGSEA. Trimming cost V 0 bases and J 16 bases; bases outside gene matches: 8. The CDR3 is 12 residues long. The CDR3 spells CSVEDQSGSEFF. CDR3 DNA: TGCAGCGTTGAAGATCAGAGCGGGAGTGAATTCTTC.

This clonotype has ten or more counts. The CDR3 nucleotides read TGCGCCAGCAGTGAGTCCCTCAGGGAGACCCAGTACTTC. This gives the protein CASSESLRETQYF. The chain combines TRBV10-2 with TRBJ2-5, with D uncertain. Germline lookup yields CDR1 WSHSY and CDR2 SAAADI. Deletions cut 0 bases from V and 5 bases from J, with 7 bases between. This CDR3 has 13 residues.

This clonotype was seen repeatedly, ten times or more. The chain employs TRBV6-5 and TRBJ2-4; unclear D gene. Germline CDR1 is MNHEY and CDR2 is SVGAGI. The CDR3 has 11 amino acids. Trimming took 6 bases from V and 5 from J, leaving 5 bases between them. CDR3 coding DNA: TGTGCCAGCAGCAACGAAAACATTCAGTACTTC. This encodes CASSNENIQYF.

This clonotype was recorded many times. The CDR3 spells CASSLGTGGSSDEQYF. The CDR3 DNA is TGTGCCAGCAGCTTGGGGACAGGGGGATCTAGCGACGAGCAGTACTTC. The chain is built from TRBV11-2 and TRBJ2-7; 11 nucleotides align to TRBD1. CDR1 is SGHAT, CDR2 FQNNGV, per germline. V trimming: 3 bases; J trimming: 5 bases; junction bases outside the gene matches: 9. The CDR3 contains 16 residues.